This TCR beta chain is from a study of shared clonotypes between healthy human individuals. General observations from the study: Non-shared clonotypes had lower generation probabilities than clonotypes shared by all four sorted-subset donors. Researchers found naive subsets generally carried larger estimated richness than memory subsets.

Terminally differentiated effector memory CD45RA+ cells were excluded by CCR7 positive selection of CD45RO-negative cells. Comments on this clone: Its antigen is undetermined.

Germline CDR1 is SGHNT and CDR2 is YYREEE (reference sequence). V trimming: 5 bases; J trimming: 2 bases; junction bases outside the gene matches: 8. This CDR3 has 15 residues. Sequenced by immunoSEQ multiplex PCR; TCRdb stores in-frame clones only, minus some. The sample holds fewer than 850,000 clones, 96% seen once. The receptor comes from a man aged 25 to 40 in good health. Sequences were obtained from naive CD8+ T cells sorted from blood. V and J are TRBV5-4 and TRBJ2-7; 9 bases align to TRBD1. CDR3 protein: CASSHTGTGPYEQYF. For the CDR3, the DNA is TGTGCCAGCAGTCATACCGGGACAGGGCCCTACGAGCAGTACTTC.